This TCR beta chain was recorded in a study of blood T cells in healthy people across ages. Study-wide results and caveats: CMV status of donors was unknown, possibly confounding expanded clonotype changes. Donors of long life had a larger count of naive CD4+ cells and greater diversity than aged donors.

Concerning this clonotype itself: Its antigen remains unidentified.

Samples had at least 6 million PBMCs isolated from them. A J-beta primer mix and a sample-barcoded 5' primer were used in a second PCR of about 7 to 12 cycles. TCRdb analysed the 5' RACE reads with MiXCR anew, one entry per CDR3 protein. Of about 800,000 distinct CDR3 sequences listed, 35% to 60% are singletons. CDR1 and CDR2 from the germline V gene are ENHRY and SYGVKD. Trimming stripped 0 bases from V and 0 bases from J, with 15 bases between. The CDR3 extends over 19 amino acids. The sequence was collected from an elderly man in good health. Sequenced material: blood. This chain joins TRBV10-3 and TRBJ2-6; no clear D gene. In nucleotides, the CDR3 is TGTGCCATCAGTGAGTCGGCACCCAGAAAAACCTCTGGGGCCAACGTCCTGACTTTC. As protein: CAISESAPRKTSGANVLTF.